The 29 T cell receptor beta chains below were found in one sample sequenced in a study of blood T cell repertoires in COVID-19. This table comes from immunoSEQ multiplex PCR, and its TCRdb copy is limited to in-frame clones, with some not included. The sample has over 85,000 clones, approximately 89% seen once. The material sequenced was peripheral blood. Source of these receptors: a human donor with active COVID-19. The donor label of this sample is uncertain.

This chain links TRBV5-1 with TRBJ1-1, with D unclear. The V and J ends lost 4 bases and 1 base respectively, with 11 bases between them. The CDR3 consists of 14 residues. Germline lookup yields CDR1 SGHRS and CDR2 YFSETQ. In DNA, the CDR3 is TGCGCCAGCAGCCCCCTGGTCGGGAACACTGAAGCTTTCTTT. The encoded protein is CASSPLVGNTEAFF.

This chain uses TRBV18 with TRBJ2-7, with 9 bases lining up with TRBD1. After removal of 4 bases from V and 6 bases from J, the junction contained 7 bases not matched to a gene. The germline CDR1 and CDR2 sequences are KGHSH and LQKENI. This CDR3 comprises 14 residues. CDR3 nucleotide sequence: TGTGCCAGCTCACGCGGACAGGGGATCTCCGAGCAGTACTTC. Translation: CASSRGQGISEQYF.

The chain carries TRBV5-1 and TRBJ2-3, with 13 bases matching TRBD2. Germline assignment: CDR1 SGHRS and CDR2 YFSETQ. J gave up 3 bases and V 4 bases, and 5 bases lay outside the gene matches. CDR3 size: 16 residues. This CDR3 reads CASSVTSGGATDTQYF. As DNA, the CDR3 is TGCGCCAGCAGCGTTACTAGCGGGGGGGCGACAGATACGCAGTATTTT.

The V call is TRBV25-1, the J call TRBJ2-1; 10 nucleotides match TRBD2. Losses at the gene ends were 6 bases for V and 4 bases for J; bases not matched to a gene: 6. CDR3 length: 15 residues. Germline V CDR1 and CDR2: MGHDK, SYGVNS. The DNA of the CDR3 is TGTGCCAGCAGCCATAGCGGGGGGCCTTACAATGAGCAGTTCTTC. It is translated as CASSHSGGPYNEQFF.

The gene calls are TRBV9 and TRBJ2-3; 7 bases are shared with TRBD2. V shed 5 bases, J shed 4 bases, and the junction held 4 bases outside the gene matches. Germline loops: CDR1 SGDLS, CDR2 YYNGEE. The CDR3 has 13 residues. The CDR3 DNA sequence: TGTGCCAGCAGGGCTAGCGGTGCAGATACGCAGTATTTT. Protein product: CASRASGADTQYF.

The chain is built from TRBV3-1 (or the pseudogene TRBV3-2) and TRBJ2-5; 8 nucleotides line up with TRBD2. Losses at the gene ends were 2 bases for V and 4 bases for J; bases not matched to a gene: 6. The length of the CDR3 is 15 residues. Germline-derived CDR1 and CDR2 are LGHDT and YNNKEL (reference sequence). CDR3 sequence (DNA): TGTGCCAGCAGCCAAAGCCGGGGGGGCGGAGAGACCCAGTACTTC. Translating gives CASSQSRGGGETQYF.

The J gene is TRBJ2-4, the V gene TRBV2, with D possibly TRBD1 on 6 matching bases. Trimming left V 0 bases short and J 16 bases short, with 13 bases between. There are 12 residues in the CDR3. Germline V CDR1 and CDR2: SNHLY, FYNNEI. CDR3 protein: CASSEALGGKYF. The DNA of the CDR3 is TGTGCCAGCAGTGAAGCGCTAGGGGGTAAATACTTC.

V usage is TRBV7-2 and J usage is TRBJ2-7; TRBD2 matches at 10 bases. This CDR3 contains 15 residues. Trimming took 3 bases from V and 1 from J; bases not matched to a gene: 3. Germline CDR1 is SGHTA and CDR2 is FQGNSA. For the CDR3, the DNA is TGTGCCAGCAGCTTCAGCGGGGGGGGTTCCTACGAGCAGTACTTC. Translating it yields CASSFSGGGSYEQYF. Combining the CDR3 with reference TRBV7-2 and TRBJ2-7 gives the whole variable domain GAGVSQSPSNKVTEKGKDVELRCDPISGHTALYWYRQSLGQGLEFLIYFQGNSAPDKSGLPSDRFSAERTGGSVSTLTIQRTQQEDSAVYLCASSFSGGGSYEQYFGPGTRLTVT.

The CDR3 loop is CASSQEGLAGGYANTGELFF. CDR3 nucleotides: TGCGCCAGCAGCCAAGAAGGTCTAGCGGGGGGTTACGCGAACACCGGGGAGCTGTTTTTT. V gene TRBV4-1 combines with J gene TRBJ2-2; 11 bases are shared with TRBD2. CDR1 and CDR2 (germline): MGHRA, YSYEKL. CDR3 size: 20 residues. The V gene end was trimmed by 0 bases and the J gene end by 0 bases; junction bases not matched to a gene: 9.

The table lists this clone with a count of one. This chain joins TRBV5-5 and TRBJ2-5; D possibly corresponds to TRBD2 (6 bases). Germline CDR1 reads SGHKS; CDR2 reads YYEKEE (reference sequence). The CDR3 consists of 15 residues. Trimming cost V 4 bases and J 5 bases, with 18 bases left between them. The CDR3 DNA reads as TGTGCCAGCAGCCCCGGGGGAGGTGATCGGGAGACCCAGTACTTC. It specifies CASSPGGGDRETQYF.

The CDR3 is CASSRGAGTGELFF. CDR3 nucleotides: TGTGCCAGCAGTCGGGGGGCGGGCACCGGGGAGCTGTTTTTT. V usage is TRBV2 and J usage is TRBJ2-2, with TRBD2 as a possible D gene (7 bases). The germline gives CDR1 SNHLY, CDR2 FYNNEI. This CDR3 contains 14 residues. V lost 5 bases and J 4 bases, leaving 11 bases between the germline ends.

This chain joins TRBV5-1 and TRBJ2-3; maybe TRBD1 (6 bases). V was trimmed by 5 bases and J by 3 bases, leaving 13 bases between them. The CDR3 spans 14 residues. Germline CDR1 SGHRS, CDR2 YFSETQ. The CDR3: CASSLQGATDTQYF. The CDR3 DNA sequence: TGCGCCAGCAGTCTACAGGGAGCGACAGATACGCAGTATTTT.

V usage is TRBV6-5 and J usage is TRBJ1-5; 10 nucleotides match TRBD1. V shed 7 bases and J 4 bases; nucleotides not matched to a gene: 7. CDR3 size: 15 residues. The germline gives CDR1 MNHEY, CDR2 SVGAGI. The CDR3: CASKLGTGDNQPQHF. CDR3 nucleotide sequence: TGTGCCAGCAAATTAGGGACAGGGGATAATCAGCCCCAGCATTTT.

The sample holds one count of this clone. The rearrangement links TRBV5-1 to TRBJ2-7; TRBD1 is a possible D gene (6 bases). Trimming pared 1 base from V and 1 base from J, leaving 12 bases between. Per germline, CDR1 SGHRS and CDR2 YFSETQ. The CDR3 is 15 amino acids. The CDR3 loop reads CASSLRTATSYEQYF. In DNA form, the CDR3 reads TGCGCCAGCAGCTTGAGGACAGCGACGTCCTACGAGCAGTACTTC.

A word on this clone: The junction does not match germline at one end; this may be a read error. The J gene is TRBJ2-7, the V gene TRBV6-2 or TRBV6-3; D is undetermined. The CDR3 has 14 residues. Germline CDR1 is MNHEY and CDR2 is SVGEGT. The CDR3 DNA reads as TGTGCCAGCAGCTACTCGACGGGTATGGGCGAGCAGTACTTC. Translated, it gives CASSYSTGMGEQYF.

The gene calls are TRBV5-1 and TRBJ1-2, with TRBD1 matching over 10 bases. V lost 7 bases, J lost 7 bases, and 7 bases stayed unmatched. The CDR3 covers 13 residues. In germline, CDR1 is SGHRS, CDR2 YFSETQ. The CDR3 DNA reads as TGCGCCAGCGGCGGACAGGGGGTGCCTGGCTACACCTTC. Translating gives CASGGQGVPGYTF.

The chain combines TRBV6-2 or TRBV6-3 with TRBJ2-7; TRBD1 agrees at 9 bases. This CDR3 region has 16 residues. The J segment lost 2 bases and the V segment lost 2 bases, leaving 7 bases of the junction unmatched. The germline gives CDR1 MNHEY, CDR2 SVGEGT. The CDR3 spells CASSYETGGSTYEQYF. In DNA form, the CDR3 reads TGTGCCAGCAGTTACGAGACAGGGGGAAGCACCTACGAGCAGTACTTC.

The rearrangement links TRBV18 to TRBJ1-2, with a possible D match to TRBD1 (5 bases). The germline CDR1 and CDR2 sequences are KGHSH and LQKENI. V was shortened by 4 bases and J by 3 bases, with 12 bases between the two germline ends. The length of the CDR3 is 14 residues. CDR3 DNA: TGTGCCAGCTCACAACGACAGAATTACTATGGCTACACCTTC. The encoded protein is CASSQRQNYYGYTF.

This clone was seen just once. The genes are TRBV6-5 and TRBJ2-1; D is unresolved. Germline assignment: CDR1 MNHEY and CDR2 SVGAGI. The CDR3 consists of 14 residues. Trimming left V 1 base short and J 4 bases short, with 8 bases between. CDR3 sequence reads: CASSYLGGYNEQFF. CDR3 in DNA: TGTGCCAGCAGTTACTTAGGCGGTTACAATGAGCAGTTCTTC.

V usage is TRBV10-3 and J usage is TRBJ2-5; the match to TRBD2 covers 9 bases. Germline V gene data show CDR1 as ENHRY and CDR2 as SYGVKD. V shed 6 bases, J shed 4 bases, and the junction held 3 bases outside the gene matches. CDR3 length: 13 residues. CDR3 protein: CAIRARGGETQYF. The CDR3 DNA reads TGTGCCATCAGGGCGCGGGGGGGAGAGACCCAGTACTTC.

The chain employs TRBV11-2 and TRBJ1-2; 9 bases align to TRBD1. The CDR3 spans 13 residues. Germline-derived CDR1 and CDR2 are SGHAT and FQNNGV. Trimming cost V 7 bases and J 1 base; bases outside gene matches: 1. The CDR3 is CASKTGGNYGYTF. CDR3 sequence (DNA): TGTGCCAGCAAGACAGGGGGTAACTATGGCTACACCTTC.

The chain has TRBV19 and TRBJ1-5; the D gene is possibly TRBD1 (5 bases). The CDR3 totals 16 residues. Trimming shortened V by 5 bases and J by 3 bases, and 17 bases separated the two germline ends. The germline V gene has CDR1 LNHDA and CDR2 SQIVND (reference sequence). For the CDR3, the DNA is TGTGCCAGTAGTTCCCTCGGGGGGGTAGTCAATCAGCCCCAGCATTTT. Amino acids: CASSSLGGVVNQPQHF. The variable domain in full, with the rest retrieved from reference TRBV19 and TRBJ1-5, is DGGITQSPKYLFRKEGQNVTLSCEQNLNHDAMYWYRQDPGQGLRLIYYSQIVNDFQKGDIAEGYSVSREKKESFPLTVTSAQKNPTAFYLCASSSLGGVVNQPQHFGDGTRLSIL.

This clone came up many times. The chain is built from TRBV5-1 and TRBJ2-1, with a tentative D call TRBD1 (6 bases). CDR3 length: 15 amino acids. The V gene's germline CDR1 is SGHRS and CDR2 YFSETQ. V was clipped by 0 bases and J by 6 bases, with 13 bases between them. The CDR3 DNA reads TGCGCCAGCAGCTTGGGGCAGGGGAGCCTCAATGAGCAGTTCTTC. Amino acid sequence: CASSLGQGSLNEQFF.

The chain combines TRBV6-2 or TRBV6-3 with TRBJ1-2; 8 bases are a match to TRBD1. The CDR3 has 14 residues. J lost 5 bases, V lost 6 bases, and 8 bases had no gene match. Germline CDR1 reads MNHEY; CDR2 reads SVGEGT. The CDR3 spells CASSRDRGLYGYTF. The CDR3 DNA reads as TGTGCCAGCAGCCGTGACAGGGGACTATATGGCTACACCTTC.

The V gene is TRBV7-2, the J gene TRBJ1-1; the D is unclear. Germline CDR1 and CDR2: SGHTA and FQGNSA. Deletions cut 3 bases from V and 3 bases from J, with 8 bases between. The CDR3 is made up of 13 amino acids. Written as DNA, the CDR3 is TGTGCCAGCAGCTTGGCAGATCACACTGAAGCTTTCTTT. It yields the protein CASSLADHTEAFF.

The chain has TRBV2 and TRBJ2-2; TRBD1 matches at 9 bases. The CDR3 is made up of 15 amino acids. The V and J ends lost 6 bases and 2 bases, in that order; junction bases with no gene match: 4. The germline V gene has CDR1 SNHLY and CDR2 FYNNEI. CDR3 protein: CASSRDRANTGELFF. CDR3 nucleotide sequence: TGTGCCAGCAGCCGGGACAGGGCAAACACCGGGGAGCTGTTTTTT.

This chain connects TRBV2 to TRBJ1-6; no reliable D call. Per the germline V gene, CDR1 is SNHLY and CDR2 is FYNNEI. Trimming took off 5 bases at V and 1 base at J, with 12 bases between the two ends. CDR3 length equals 16 residues. The CDR3 reads CASSLYLRSYNSPLHF. CDR3 bases: TGTGCCAGCAGTCTGTATTTGAGGTCCTATAATTCACCCCTCCACTTT.

V gene TRBV11-2 combines with J gene TRBJ1-2; 9 nucleotides agree with TRBD1. From germline, CDR1 is SGHAT and CDR2 FQNNGV. Trimming at V came to 5 bases and at J to 2 bases, leaving 9 bases not matched to a gene. The CDR3 sequence is 16 residues long. CDR3 amino acids: CASSRRPTGGNYGYTF. Written as DNA, the CDR3 is TGTGCCAGCAGCCGAAGACCGACAGGGGGAAACTATGGCTACACCTTC.

The chain recombines TRBV4-2 with TRBJ1-6, with 7 nucleotides matching TRBD1. The germline gives CDR1 LGHNA, CDR2 YNFKEQ. The CDR3 spans 16 residues. V was clipped by 0 bases and J by 10 bases; unmatched bases: 9. In DNA, the CDR3 is TGTGCCAGCAGCCAAGAGACAGTCAGGGGGAAATCACCCCTCCACTTT. Amino acid sequence: CASSQETVRGKSPLHF.